What follows are 17 T cell receptor beta chains derived from one specimen sequenced in a study of blood T cell repertoires in COVID-19 (dated by TCRdb to 2019 to 2021). The library was produced with the immunoSEQ multiplex PCR assay. What TCRdb holds here is the immuneACCESS table cut down to in-frame rearrangements. Part of the clones is not present; checked against another copy, under half of the missing clones reflect an unresolved V gene, and the others are unexplained. This sample gives fewer than 300,000 clones in total; about nine tenths of them show up just once. The ten biggest clones cover about 12% of the sample. The sample taken for sequencing was peripheral blood. These receptors all come from a woman in her 30s with COVID-19, enrolled during active disease.

CDR3 in amino acids: CATSNGQQQTQYF. CDR3 nucleotides: TGTGCCACCAGCAACGGACAACAACAGACCCAGTACTTC. V gene TRBV15 combines with J gene TRBJ2-5; possible D gene TRBD1, 5 bases. The germline V and J ends were trimmed by 4 bases and 6 bases, with 12 bases remaining between them. The CDR3 extends over 13 amino acids. Germline lookup yields CDR1 LNHNV and CDR2 YYDKDF (reference sequence).

V usage is TRBV5-6 and J usage is TRBJ2-3; perhaps TRBD2 as D (5 bases). The V end was cut by 5 bases, the J end by 6 bases, with 25 bases between. The CDR3 totals 17 residues. Germline CDR1 and CDR2: SGHDT and YYEEEE. The CDR3 spells CASRNPRRGWEHDTQYF. Here the CDR3 DNA reads TGTGCCAGCAGAAATCCCCGCCGGGGTTGGGAACACGATACGCAGTATTTT. Drawing the rest from reference TRBV5-6 and TRBJ2-3, the complete variable domain is DAGVTQSPTHLIKTRGQQVTLRCSPKSGHDTVSWYQQALGQGPQFIFQYYEEEERQRGNFPDRFSGHQFPNYSSELNVNALLLGDSALYLCASRNPRRGWEHDTQYFGPGTRLTVL.

The chain uses TRBV30 and TRBJ2-7; the D is unclear. The CDR3 loop spans 12 amino acids. Trimming shortened V by 8 bases and J by 4 bases, and 15 bases separated the two germline ends. Germline-derived CDR1 and CDR2 are GTSNPN and SVGIG (reference sequence). The CDR3, as DNA: TGTGCCCGTCTCGCCTGCGATTACGAGCAGTACTTC. Protein: CARLACDYEQYF. Full variable domain (outside the CDR3, taken from reference TRBV30 and TRBJ2-7): SQTIHQWPATLVQPVGSPLSLECTVEGTSNPNLYWYRQAAGRGLQLLFYSVGIGQISSEVPQNLSASRPQDRQFILSSKKLLLSDSGFYLCARLACDYEQYFGPGTRLTVT.

This chain connects TRBV18 to TRBJ2-4, with 9 nucleotides matching TRBD1. Germline values: CDR1 KGHSH, CDR2 LQKENI. CDR3 length: 17 residues. J was trimmed by 4 bases and V by 3 bases; bases with no gene match: 10. CDR3 sequence (DNA): TGTGCCAGCTCACCTATGGTGAGGACAGGGGCTAAAAACATTCAGTACTTC. This translates into CASSPMVRTGAKNIQYF.

The chain uses TRBV6-2 or TRBV6-3 and TRBJ2-4; 9 nucleotides line up with TRBD1. V gave up 5 bases and J gave up 6 bases; unmatched junction bases: 8. Germline assignment: CDR1 MNHEY and CDR2 SVGEGT. CDR3 size: 15 residues. The DNA of the CDR3 is TGTGCCAGCAGTAACCGGGACAGGGTCGCAAACATTCAGTACTTC. Translation gives CASSNRDRVANIQYF.

The V gene is TRBV5-1, the J gene TRBJ2-7; 11 positions match TRBD2. With V trimmed by 0 bases and J by 1 base, 6 bases remained unmatched. Germline CDR1 SGHRS, CDR2 YFSETQ. The CDR3 covers 17 residues. CDR3 region: CASSLAGSGGGSYEQYF. The DNA for the CDR3 is TGCGCCAGCAGCTTGGCGGGTAGCGGGGGGGGTTCCTACGAGCAGTACTTC.

V and J are TRBV4-2 and TRBJ2-2, with a tentative D call TRBD2 (6 bases). V gave up 0 bases and J gave up 5 bases, with 13 bases separating them. The CDR3 covers 16 residues. Germline assignment: CDR1 LGHNA and CDR2 YNFKEQ. CDR3 amino acids: CASSQDEAGSTGELFF. The CDR3 DNA is TGTGCCAGCAGCCAAGACGAGGCGGGGTCGACCGGGGAGCTGTTTTTT.

This CDR3 is CAWSHLYSGGKYF. CDR3 bases: TGTGCCTGGAGTCACTTGTATAGCGGGGGAAAGTATTTT. This chain connects TRBV30 to TRBJ2-3, with 9 bases aligning to TRBD2. The J segment lost 13 bases and the V segment lost 2 bases, leaving 10 bases of the junction unmatched. The CDR3 extends over 13 amino acids. Germline loops: CDR1 GTSNPN, CDR2 SVGIG (reference sequence). Filled out from reference TRBV30 and TRBJ2-3, the complete variable domain reads SQTIHQWPATLVQPVGSPLSLECTVEGTSNPNLYWYRQAAGRGLQLLFYSVGIGQISSEVPQNLSASRPQDRQFILSSKKLLLSDSGFYLCAWSHLYSGGKYFGPGTRLTVL.

The chain carries TRBV5-4 and TRBJ2-5; D gene uncertain. The CDR3 runs 11 residues. Germline V lookup: CDR1 SGHNT, CDR2 YYREEE (reference sequence). The germline V and J ends were trimmed by 3 bases and 2 bases, with 2 bases remaining between them. The CDR3 bases are TGTGCCAGCAGCTCTCAAGAGACCCAGTACTTC. Protein product: CASSSQETQYF.

This chain joins TRBV6-1 and TRBJ2-7; tentatively, D is TRBD2 (6 bases). V lost 3 bases to trimming and J lost 0 bases, with 12 bases between them. The CDR3 is made up of 15 amino acids. Germline V gene data show CDR1 as MNHNS and CDR2 as SASEGT. CDR3 region: CASSEVAGSSYEQYF. CDR3 DNA: TGTGCCAGCAGTGAGGTCGCGGGGAGCTCCTACGAGCAGTACTTC.

The chain has TRBV14 and TRBJ1-1; perhaps TRBD1 as D (5 bases). Germline V lookup: CDR1 SGHDN, CDR2 FVKESK. V was shortened by 2 bases and J by 4 bases, with 11 bases between the two germline ends. This CDR3 comprises 14 residues. For the CDR3, the DNA is TGTGCCAGCAGCCAACTAGTAAGGGGCACTGAAGCTTTCTTT. Translating it yields CASSQLVRGTEAFF.

The V call is TRBV9, the J call TRBJ2-7, with D tentatively TRBD1 (5 bases). Germline values: CDR1 SGDLS, CDR2 YYNGEE. This CDR3 is 14 amino acids long. Trimming cost V 4 bases and J 2 bases, with 13 bases left between them. The CDR3 sequence: CASSTMTEAYEQYF. Written as DNA, the CDR3 is TGTGCCAGCAGCACGATGACAGAAGCCTACGAGCAGTACTTC.

This clone showed up just once. The genes are TRBV7-8 and TRBJ1-4; possible D gene TRBD1, 6 bases. V lost 1 base and J lost 13, with 28 bases in between. Per germline, CDR1 SGHVS and CDR2 FQNEAQ. CDR3 length equals 18 residues. CDR3 nucleotide sequence: TGTGCCAGCAGCTTAGTAGGTAGGACCGGGACAATAATGTCCGGACTGTTTTTT. As protein: CASSLVGRTGTIMSGLFF.

The chain uses TRBV5-4 and TRBJ2-3; tentative D call: TRBD1 (6 bases). Trimming shortened V by 4 bases and J by 3 bases, and 15 bases separated the two germline ends. CDR1 and CDR2 from the germline V gene are SGHNT and YYREEE (reference sequence). The CDR3 runs 15 residues. The chain's CDR3 is CASSPGGTGTDTQYF. Here the CDR3 DNA reads TGTGCCAGCAGCCCGGGCGGTACAGGGACAGATACGCAGTATTTT.

J is TRBJ2-7 and V is TRBV19, with D unresolved. V was trimmed by 4 bases and J by 4 bases, leaving 8 bases between them. This CDR3 has 12 amino acids. Germline V CDR1 and CDR2: LNHDA, SQIVND (reference sequence). The CDR3, as DNA: TGTGCCAGTAGTAGCAGCGCGTACGAGCAGTACTTC. It is translated as CASSSSAYEQYF.

The chain is built from TRBV30 and TRBJ2-7; TRBD1 matches 8 bases. The CDR3 sequence is 12 residues long. Germline CDR1 and CDR2: GTSNPN and SVGIG (reference sequence). V lost 4 bases and J lost 2; bases outside the gene matches: 1. The CDR3 region is CAWTGGPYEQYF. The CDR3 bases are TGTGCCTGGACAGGGGGCCCCTACGAGCAGTACTTC.

This rearrangement joins TRBV6-5 to TRBJ1-5; 7 nucleotides align to TRBD1. The germline V gene has CDR1 MNHEY and CDR2 SVGAGI. The CDR3 spans 16 residues. Trimming cost V 2 bases and J 0 bases; bases outside gene matches: 4. Here the CDR3 reads CASSYGGQYSNQPQHF. The CDR3 coding sequence is TGTGCCAGCAGTTACGGGGGACAGTATAGCAATCAGCCCCAGCATTTT.